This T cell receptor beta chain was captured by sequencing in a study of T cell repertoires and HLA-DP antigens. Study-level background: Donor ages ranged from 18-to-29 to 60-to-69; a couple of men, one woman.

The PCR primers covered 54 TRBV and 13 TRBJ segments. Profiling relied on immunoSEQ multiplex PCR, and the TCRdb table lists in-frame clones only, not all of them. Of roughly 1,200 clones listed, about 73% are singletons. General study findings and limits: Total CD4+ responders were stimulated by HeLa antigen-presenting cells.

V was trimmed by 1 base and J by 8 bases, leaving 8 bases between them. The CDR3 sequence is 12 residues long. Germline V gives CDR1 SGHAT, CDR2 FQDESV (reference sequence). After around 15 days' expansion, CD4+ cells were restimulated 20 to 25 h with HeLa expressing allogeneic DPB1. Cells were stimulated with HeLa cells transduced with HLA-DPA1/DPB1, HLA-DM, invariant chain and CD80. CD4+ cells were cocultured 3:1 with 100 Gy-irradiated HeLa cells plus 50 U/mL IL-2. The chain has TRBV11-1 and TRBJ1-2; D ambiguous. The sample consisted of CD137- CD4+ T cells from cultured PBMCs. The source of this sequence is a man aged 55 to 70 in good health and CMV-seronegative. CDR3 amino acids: CASSLEISGYTF. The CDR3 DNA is TGTGCCAGCAGCTTAGAGATAAGCGGCTACACCTTC.